This T cell receptor beta chain was sequenced in a study of chronic HIV infection and antiretroviral therapy. TCRdb re-analysed the 5' RACE reads in MiXCR, keeping a single row per CDR3 protein. The table lists more than 30,000 distinct CDR3 sequences, around 8.6% of them singletons, with under 3% in the top ten. This clonotype came up many times. The sequenced sample was peripheral blood. The receptor's source is an adult who had HIV and had not received antiretroviral therapy, or was an uninfected healthy control (not recorded which).

The CDR3 loop is CSVEASTRTDTQYF. Written as DNA, the CDR3 is TGCAGCGTTGAAGCCTCGACTAGAACAGATACGCAGTATTTT. The V call is TRBV29-1, the J call TRBJ2-3; the D gene is possibly TRBD2 (6 bases). The V end was cut by 1 base, the J end by 3 bases, with 11 bases between. The germline CDR1 and CDR2 sequences are SQVTM and ANQGSEA. The CDR3 consists of 14 residues.